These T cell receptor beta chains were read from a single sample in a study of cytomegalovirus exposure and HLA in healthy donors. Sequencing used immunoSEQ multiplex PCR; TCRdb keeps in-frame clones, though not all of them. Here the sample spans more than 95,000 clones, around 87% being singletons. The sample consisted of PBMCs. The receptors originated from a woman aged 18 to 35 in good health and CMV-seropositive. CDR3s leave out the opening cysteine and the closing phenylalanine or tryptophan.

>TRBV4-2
ASSQEDSGGFRELF
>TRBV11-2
ASSINLRGSNTEAF
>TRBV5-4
ASSFDSYSGNTIY
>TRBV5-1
ASSGGDPIQY
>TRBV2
ASSDSGSGELF
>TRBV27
ASSLILASVNEQF
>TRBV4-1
ASSRGQGIPTGELF
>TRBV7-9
ASSKPGLAGVRTGELF
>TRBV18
ASSGGQQGEQY
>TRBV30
AWSATSGRAPETQY
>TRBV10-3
AIIPRACEQY
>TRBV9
ASSVAQGGYEQY
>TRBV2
ASKQWGGNTEAF
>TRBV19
ASSRAGGRYEQY
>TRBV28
ASSDRGVRKDTQY
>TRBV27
ASSRTSGSYEQY
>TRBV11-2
ASSRGTGGADEKLF
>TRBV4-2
ASSQRAGEETQY
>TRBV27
ASSQVRGGGEQY
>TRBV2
ASSVGGHTEAF
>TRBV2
ASSGGLGEQY
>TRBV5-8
ASSFGSYNEQF
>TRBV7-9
ASSLGPAGVDTQY
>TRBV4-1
ASSFRLQGRETQY
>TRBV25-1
ASSDSGDRGQETQY
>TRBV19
ASSTDNYEQY
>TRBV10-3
AISNGQTYEQY
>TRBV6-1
ASRDRSSDTQY
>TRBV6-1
ASEQGRRDEQF
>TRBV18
ASSPTGTVPQGYT
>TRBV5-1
ASSLTSYNEQF
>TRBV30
AWSFDRGYEQY
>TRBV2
ASSGTSGQETQY
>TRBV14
ASSKTGAGNTIY
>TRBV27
ASMRGNEQF
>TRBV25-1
ASSEQGSSYNSPLH
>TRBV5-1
ASAPDQETQY
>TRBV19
ASSGQGFGTDTQY
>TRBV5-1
ASSLVGSQGRPY
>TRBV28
ASVPTGSVWEQY
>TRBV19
ASSTTQGKQF
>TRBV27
ASSPGVVGELF
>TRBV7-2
ASAPSSGRTGEQF
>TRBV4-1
ASSQEGAGIRYNEQF
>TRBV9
ASSVEPGLEAF
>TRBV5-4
ASSSGQGRETQY
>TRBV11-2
ASSDKGAFMNTEAF
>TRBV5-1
ASSLGADSYEQY
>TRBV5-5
ASSLGQYNSPLH
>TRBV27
ASSLLADNEQF
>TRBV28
ASSLWRLAGTYEQY
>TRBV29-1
SVQRETYEQY
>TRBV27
ASSFGGVGNTIY
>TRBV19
ASSTTAYGYT
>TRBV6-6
ASSSGVTGGSPLH
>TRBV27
ASSPQGRPNEQF